One TCR beta chain is described in this entry. The antigen remains unidentified. This sample is drawn from a study of long-term antiretroviral therapy in people with HIV. Findings of the study overall: Collection of the blood, which took place between the mid-2000s and the late 2010s, possibly occurred under older ART regimens.

The germline CDR1 and CDR2 sequences are LNHDA and SQIVND (reference sequence). The CDR3 has 14 residues. V shed 3 bases and J 7 bases; nucleotides not matched to a gene: 1. This was the immunoSEQ v3.0 assay at survey level. Using immunoSEQ multiplex PCR, the repertoire was profiled, and TCRdb retains in-frame clones only, with some absent. This table has approximately 18,000 clones, approximately 80% appearing once. This TCR was sampled from a man in his late teens or twenties with HIV. Sample: unsorted PBMCs, taken 0.1 years before starting antiretroviral therapy. The chain has TRBV19 and TRBJ1-4, with 11 bases aligning to TRBD1. CDR3 bases: TGTGCCAGTAGTATCGGACAGGGGGCTGAAAAACTGTTTTTT. As protein: CASSIGQGAEKLFF.